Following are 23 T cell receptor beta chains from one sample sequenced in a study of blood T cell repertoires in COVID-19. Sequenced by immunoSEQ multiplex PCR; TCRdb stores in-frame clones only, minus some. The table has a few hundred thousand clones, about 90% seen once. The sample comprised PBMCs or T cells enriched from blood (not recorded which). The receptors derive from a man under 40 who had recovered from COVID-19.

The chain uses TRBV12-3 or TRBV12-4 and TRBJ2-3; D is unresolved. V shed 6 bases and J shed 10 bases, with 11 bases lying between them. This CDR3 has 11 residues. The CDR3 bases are TGTGCCAGCAGCCTAACTAAGGCGCAGTATTTT. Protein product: CASSLTKAQYF.

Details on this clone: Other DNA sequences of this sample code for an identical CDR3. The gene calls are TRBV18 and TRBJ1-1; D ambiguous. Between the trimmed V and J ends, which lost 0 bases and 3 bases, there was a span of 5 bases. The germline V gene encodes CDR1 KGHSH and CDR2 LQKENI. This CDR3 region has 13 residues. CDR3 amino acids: CASSPPAYTEAFF. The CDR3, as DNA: TGTGCCAGCTCACCACCGGCATACACTGAAGCTTTCTTT.

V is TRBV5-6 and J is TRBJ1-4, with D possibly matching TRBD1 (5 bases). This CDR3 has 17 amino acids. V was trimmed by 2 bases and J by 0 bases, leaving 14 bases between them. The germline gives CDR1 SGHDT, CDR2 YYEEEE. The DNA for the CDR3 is TGTGCCAGCAGCTTCACAGGACCTTTTGCAACTAATGAAAAACTGTTTTTT. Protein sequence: CASSFTGPFATNEKLFF.

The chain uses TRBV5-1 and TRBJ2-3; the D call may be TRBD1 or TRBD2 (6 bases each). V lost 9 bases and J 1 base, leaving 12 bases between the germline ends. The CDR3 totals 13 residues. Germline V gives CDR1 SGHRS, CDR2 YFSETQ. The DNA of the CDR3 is TGCGCCACCAGGGGAGGAGGCACAGATACGCAGTATTTT. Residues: CATRGGGTDTQYF.

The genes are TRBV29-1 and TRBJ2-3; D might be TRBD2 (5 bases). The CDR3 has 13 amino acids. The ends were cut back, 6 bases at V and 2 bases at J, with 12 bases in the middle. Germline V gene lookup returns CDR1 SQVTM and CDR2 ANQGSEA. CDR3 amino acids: CSVESGYTDTQYF. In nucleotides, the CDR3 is TGCAGCGTAGAGTCGGGGTACACAGATACGCAGTATTTT.

The CDR3 DNA follows: TGCGCCAGCAGCTCAAACACGTTCGATAATTCACCCCTCCACTTT. Amino acids: CASSSNTFDNSPLHF. The rearrangement links TRBV5-1 to TRBJ1-6; no clear D. The CDR3 contains 15 residues. V was clipped by 3 bases and J by 5 bases, with 12 bases between them. Germline V gene lookup returns CDR1 SGHRS and CDR2 YFSETQ.

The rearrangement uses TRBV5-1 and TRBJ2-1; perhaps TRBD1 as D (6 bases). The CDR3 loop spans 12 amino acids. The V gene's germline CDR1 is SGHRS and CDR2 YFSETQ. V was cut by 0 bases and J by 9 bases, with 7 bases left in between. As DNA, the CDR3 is TGCGCCAGCAGCTTGGTAGGGGGTGAGCAGTTCTTC. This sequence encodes CASSLVGGEQFF.

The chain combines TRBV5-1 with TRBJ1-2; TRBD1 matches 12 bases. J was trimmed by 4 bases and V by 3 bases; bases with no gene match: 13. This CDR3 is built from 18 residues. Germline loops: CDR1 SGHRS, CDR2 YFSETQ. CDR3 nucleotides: TGCGCCAGCAGCTCATTCGGGACAGGGGGCGGAGAGAGCTATGGCTACACCTTC. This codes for CASSSFGTGGGESYGYTF.

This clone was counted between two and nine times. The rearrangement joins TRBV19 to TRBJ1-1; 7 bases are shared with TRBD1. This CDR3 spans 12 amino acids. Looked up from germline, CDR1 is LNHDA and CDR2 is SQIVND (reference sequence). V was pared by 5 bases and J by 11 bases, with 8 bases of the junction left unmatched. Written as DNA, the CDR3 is TGTGCCAGTAGTCCCATCAGGGGGAACGCTTTCTTT. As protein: CASSPIRGNAFF.

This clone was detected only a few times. CDR3 DNA: TGTGCCAGCAGTGCCTCCCCGAGCGCTGAAGCTTTCTTT. It translates to CASSASPSAEAFF. This sequence joins TRBV12-3 or TRBV12-4 and TRBJ1-1, with no clear D. CDR3 length: 13 residues. With 5 bases removed from V and 6 bases from J, the gap between germline ends came to 13 bases.

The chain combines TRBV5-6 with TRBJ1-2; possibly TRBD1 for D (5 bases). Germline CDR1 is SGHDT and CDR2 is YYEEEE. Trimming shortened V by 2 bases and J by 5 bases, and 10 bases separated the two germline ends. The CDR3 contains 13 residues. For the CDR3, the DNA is TGTGCCAGCAGCTTCTCCGGGACTTATGGCTACACCTTC. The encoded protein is CASSFSGTYGYTF.

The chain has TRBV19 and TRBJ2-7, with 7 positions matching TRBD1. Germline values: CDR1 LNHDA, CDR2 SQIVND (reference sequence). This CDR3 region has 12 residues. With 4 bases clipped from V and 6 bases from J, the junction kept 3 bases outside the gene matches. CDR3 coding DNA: TGTGCCAGTAGTACCTACAGGGGCGAGCAGTACTTC. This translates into CASSTYRGEQYF.

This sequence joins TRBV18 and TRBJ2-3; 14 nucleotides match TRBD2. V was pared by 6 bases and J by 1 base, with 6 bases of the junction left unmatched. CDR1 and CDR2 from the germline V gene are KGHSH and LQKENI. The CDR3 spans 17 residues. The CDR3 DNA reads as TGTGCCAGCTCCCCGGGACTAGCGGGGGCCCGCACAGATACGCAGTATTTT. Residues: CASSPGLAGARTDTQYF. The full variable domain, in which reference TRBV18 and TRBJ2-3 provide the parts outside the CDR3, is NAGVMQNPRHLVRRRGQEARLRCSPMKGHSHVYWYRQLPEEGLKFMVYLQKENIIDESGMPKERFSAEFPKEGPSILRIQQVVRGDSAAYFCASSPGLAGARTDTQYFGPGTRLTVL.

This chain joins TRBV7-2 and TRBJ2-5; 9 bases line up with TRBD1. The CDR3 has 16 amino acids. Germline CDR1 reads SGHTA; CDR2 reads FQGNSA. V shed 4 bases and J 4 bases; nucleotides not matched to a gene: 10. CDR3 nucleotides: TGTGCCAGCAGCTCTCCGTCGGGGACAGGGCGAGAGACCCAGTACTTC. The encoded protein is CASSSPSGTGRETQYF.

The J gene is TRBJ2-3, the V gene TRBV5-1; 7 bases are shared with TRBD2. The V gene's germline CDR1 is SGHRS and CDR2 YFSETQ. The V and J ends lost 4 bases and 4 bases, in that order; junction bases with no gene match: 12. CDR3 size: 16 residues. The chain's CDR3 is CASSLEPSRGADTQYF. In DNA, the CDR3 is TGCGCCAGCAGCCTCGAACCCAGCCGGGGGGCAGATACGCAGTATTTT.

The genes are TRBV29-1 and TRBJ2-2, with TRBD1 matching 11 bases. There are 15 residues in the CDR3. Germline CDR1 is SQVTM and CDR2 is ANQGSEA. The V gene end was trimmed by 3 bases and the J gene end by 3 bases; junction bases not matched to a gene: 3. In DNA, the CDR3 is TGCAGCGTTGATAAGGGACAGGGGGACACCGGGGAGCTGTTTTTT. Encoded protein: CSVDKGQGDTGELFF.

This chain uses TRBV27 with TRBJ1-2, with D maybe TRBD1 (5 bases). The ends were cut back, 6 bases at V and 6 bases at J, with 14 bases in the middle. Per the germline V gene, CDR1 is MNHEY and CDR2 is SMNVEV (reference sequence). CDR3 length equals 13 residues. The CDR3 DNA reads TGTGCCAGCAGCCGCCAGGGTCTCGATGGCTACACCTTC. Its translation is CASSRQGLDGYTF.

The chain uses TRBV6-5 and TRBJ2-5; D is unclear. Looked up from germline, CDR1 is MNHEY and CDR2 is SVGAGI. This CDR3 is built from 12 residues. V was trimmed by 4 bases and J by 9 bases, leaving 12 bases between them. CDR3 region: CASSSVENAQYF. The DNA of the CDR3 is TGTGCCAGCAGTTCGGTGGAGAATGCCCAGTACTTC.

The CDR3 nucleotides are TGTGCCAGCAGCTTAACCGGGACAGGGAATGGTGAGCAGTACTTC. Protein sequence: CASSLTGTGNGEQYF. The chain carries TRBV7-2 and TRBJ2-7; 9 nucleotides align to TRBD1. The length of the CDR3 is 15 residues. The germline CDR1 and CDR2 sequences are SGHTA and FQGNSA. Trimming at V came to 2 bases and at J to 7 bases, leaving 9 bases not matched to a gene.

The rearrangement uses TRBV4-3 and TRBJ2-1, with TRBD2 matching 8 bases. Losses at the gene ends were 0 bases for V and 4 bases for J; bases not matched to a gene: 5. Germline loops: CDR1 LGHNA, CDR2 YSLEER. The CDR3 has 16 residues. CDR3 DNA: TGCGCCAGCAGCCAAGAAGGACCGGGGGGGTACAATGAGCAGTTCTTC. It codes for CASSQEGPGGYNEQFF.

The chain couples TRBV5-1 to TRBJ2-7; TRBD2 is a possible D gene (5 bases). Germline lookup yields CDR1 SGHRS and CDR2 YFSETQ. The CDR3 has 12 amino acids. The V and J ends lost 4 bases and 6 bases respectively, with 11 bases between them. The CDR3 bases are TGCGCCAGCAGCCCCGAGGGAACCGAGCAGTACTTC. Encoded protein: CASSPEGTEQYF. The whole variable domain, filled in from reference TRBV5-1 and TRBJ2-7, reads KAGVTQTPRYLIKTRGQQVTLSCSPISGHRSVSWYQQTPGQGLQFLFEYFSETQRNKGNFPGRFSGRQFSNSRSEMNVSTLELGDSALYLCASSPEGTEQYFGPGTRLTVT.

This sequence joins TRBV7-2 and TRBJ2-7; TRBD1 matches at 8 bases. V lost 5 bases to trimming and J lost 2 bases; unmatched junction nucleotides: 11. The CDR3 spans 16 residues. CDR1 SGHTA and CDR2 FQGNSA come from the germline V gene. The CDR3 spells CASSTVGQGYPYEQYF. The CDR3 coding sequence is TGTGCCAGCAGCACCGTAGGACAGGGCTACCCCTACGAGCAGTACTTC.

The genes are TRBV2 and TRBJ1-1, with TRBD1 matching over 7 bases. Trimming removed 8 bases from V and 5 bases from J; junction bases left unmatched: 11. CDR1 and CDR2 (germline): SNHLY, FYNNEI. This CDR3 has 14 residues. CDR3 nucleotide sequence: TGTGCCAGCGAAGTGCAAGGGGGCTGGACTGAAGCTTTCTTT. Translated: CASEVQGGWTEAFF.